Following are 24 T cell receptor beta chains from one sample sequenced in a study of shared clonotypes between healthy human individuals. TCRdb's copy holds only in-frame clones and misses some; the assay was immunoSEQ multiplex PCR. Here the sample spans almost 700,000 clones, about 92% being singletons. Only CD45RO-negative cells positively selected for CCR7 counted as naive CD8 cells, so terminally differentiated effector memory CD45RA+ cells were excluded. Input material: naive CD8+ T cells sorted from blood. All receptors derive from a man aged 25 to 45 in good health.

This clone was counted only a few times. As DNA, the CDR3 is TGCAGCGTTGACGTGAACACTGAAGCTTTCTTT. This encodes CSVDVNTEAFF. The chain uses TRBV29-1 and TRBJ1-1; D gene ambiguous. The CDR3 extends over 11 amino acids. Germline V CDR1 and CDR2: SQVTM, ANQGSEA. The V end lost 3 bases, the J end lost 0 bases, and 2 bases lay between the germline ends.

This clone showed up just once. V usage is TRBV4-3 and J usage is TRBJ1-2; a possible D gene is TRBD1 (6 bases). CDR1 and CDR2 from the germline V gene are LGHNA and YSLEER. V was shortened by 0 bases and J by 4 bases, with 15 bases between the two germline ends. The length of the CDR3 is 16 residues. The CDR3 spells CASSQDRGQPTYGYTF. CDR3 in DNA: TGCGCCAGCAGCCAAGACCGGGGACAACCGACCTATGGCTACACCTTC.

Concerning this clone: This specimen includes other DNA sequences encoding the same CDR3. This sequence joins TRBV30 and TRBJ2-2, with 10 nucleotides matching TRBD2. Germline V gives CDR1 GTSNPN, CDR2 SVGIG (reference sequence). The CDR3 covers 14 residues. After removal of 1 base from V and 4 bases from J, the junction contained 0 bases not matched to a gene. CDR3 bases: TGTGCCTGGAGTGGACTAGCGGGCACCGGGGAGCTGTTTTTT. Its translation is CAWSGLAGTGELFF.

CDR3 nucleotides: TGTGCCAGCAGTCCCCTGGCGGCAGACCCCTACGAGCAGTACTTC. Its translation is CASSPLAADPYEQYF. The chain uses TRBV28 and TRBJ2-7; D is undetermined. The germline gives CDR1 MDHEN, CDR2 SYDVKM. V dropped 5 bases and J dropped 2 bases, with 16 bases sitting between them. This CDR3 contains 15 residues.

J is TRBJ2-7 and V is TRBV11-2; D call uncertain. The CDR3 loop spans 14 amino acids. Germline V gives CDR1 SGHAT, CDR2 FQNNGV. Trimming removed 2 bases at V and 1 base at J, with 9 bases between. The CDR3 here is CASSLIPLSYEQYF. The CDR3 DNA reads TGTGCCAGCAGCTTAATTCCCCTTTCCTACGAGCAGTACTTC.

This chain links TRBV27 with TRBJ2-5, with D perhaps matching TRBD2 (6 bases). Trimming cost V 4 bases and J 1 base, with 10 bases left between them. The length of the CDR3 is 14 residues. Per germline, CDR1 MNHEY and CDR2 SMNVEV (reference sequence). The DNA of the CDR3 is TGTGCCAGCAGTTGGGCGGGACGCCAAGAGACCCAGTACTTC. This codes for CASSWAGRQETQYF.

The CDR3 DNA follows: TGCAGCGTTGGCAGGGGGGGGCGGTTCTTC. Translated, it gives CSVGRGGRFF. This chain links TRBV29-1 with TRBJ2-1; D tentatively reads TRBD1 or TRBD2 (7 bases each). V lost 4 bases and J lost 15, with 13 bases in between. Looked up from germline, CDR1 is SQVTM and CDR2 is ANQGSEA. The CDR3 is 10 residues long.

This chain's CDR3 is CASSRGARPYNEQFF. The CDR3 DNA reads as TGCGCCAGCTCCCGGGGGGCGCGTCCATACAATGAGCAGTTCTTC. The chain is built from TRBV10-1 and TRBJ2-1, with D possibly being TRBD2 (7 bases). Germline assignment: CDR1 WNHNN and CDR2 SYGVQD (reference sequence). The CDR3 is 15 amino acids. Trimming pared 8 bases from V and 4 bases from J, leaving 18 bases between.

The chain combines TRBV5-1 with TRBJ2-1; the D gene could be TRBD1 or TRBD2 (5 bases each). The CDR3 is 15 residues long. V was cut by 0 bases and J by 8 bases, with 15 bases left in between. From germline, CDR1 is SGHRS and CDR2 YFSETQ. The CDR3 DNA sequence: TGCGCCAGCAGCTTGGGAGGAGAGGGGTTCCATGAGCAGTTCTTC. This encodes CASSLGGEGFHEQFF.

In the case of this clone: Other DNA sequences within the sample encode an identical CDR3. The chain joins TRBV9 to TRBJ2-7; D call uncertain. The CDR3 is 14 amino acids. Germline assignment: CDR1 SGDLS and CDR2 YYNGEE. V lost 0 bases to trimming and J lost 0 bases, with 7 bases between them. CDR3 protein: CASSVDRDSYEQYF. CDR3 DNA: TGTGCCAGCAGCGTAGACCGAGACTCCTACGAGCAGTACTTC.

This rearrangement joins TRBV29-1 to TRBJ2-7; D may be TRBD2 (5 bases). CDR1 and CDR2 from the germline V gene are SQVTM and ANQGSEA. Trimming shortened V by 6 bases and J by 4 bases, and 13 bases separated the two germline ends. The CDR3 is made up of 12 amino acids. The CDR3 here is CSVEREGYEQYF. The DNA of the CDR3 is TGCAGCGTGGAGCGTGAGGGATACGAGCAGTACTTC.

The chain carries TRBV5-4 and TRBJ2-7, with 9 bases lining up with TRBD1. Trimming at V came to 4 bases and at J to 3 bases, leaving 8 bases not matched to a gene. This CDR3 has 15 residues. From germline, CDR1 is SGHNT and CDR2 YYREEE (reference sequence). The CDR3 loop is CASSKDRGIYYEQYF. The DNA of the CDR3 is TGTGCCAGCAGCAAGGACAGGGGCATCTACTACGAGCAGTACTTC.

The J gene is TRBJ2-7, the V gene TRBV19; D is ambiguous. V was clipped by 2 bases and J by 0 bases, with 5 bases between them. From germline, CDR1 is LNHDA and CDR2 SQIVND (reference sequence). The CDR3 loop spans 13 amino acids. The CDR3 here is CASSISNSYEQYF. DNA for the CDR3: TGTGCCAGTAGTATAAGCAACTCCTACGAGCAGTACTTC.

Worth noting for this clone: This CDR3 is also generated by other DNA sequences in the sample. This chain joins TRBV19 and TRBJ2-7, with TRBD2 as a possible D gene (6 bases). CDR1 is LNHDA, CDR2 SQIVND, per germline (reference sequence). Trimming took off 1 base at V and 1 base at J, with 8 bases between the two ends. This CDR3 is built from 14 residues. The CDR3 sequence is CASSIAGVSYEQYF. The CDR3 DNA reads TGTGCCAGTAGTATAGCGGGAGTTTCCTACGAGCAGTACTTC.

The CDR3 loop is CASSLDLAWNEQFF. CDR3 in DNA: TGTGCCAGCAGCTTAGACTTGGCCTGGAATGAGCAGTTCTTC. The gene calls are TRBV11-2 and TRBJ2-1; no firm D call. V was cut by 0 bases and J by 7 bases, with 10 bases left in between. Germline CDR1 and CDR2: SGHAT and FQNNGV. The CDR3 sequence is 14 residues long.

The V gene is TRBV4-1, the J gene TRBJ2-5; D is perhaps TRBD2 (6 bases). Germline lookup yields CDR1 MGHRA and CDR2 YSYEKL. Deletions cut 1 base from V and 2 bases from J, with 11 bases between. CDR3 length: 15 amino acids. CDR3 protein: CASSQGWGDQETQYF. The CDR3 bases are TGCGCCAGCAGCCAAGGGTGGGGGGATCAAGAGACCCAGTACTTC.

This clone was counted a single time. V gene TRBV27 combines with J gene TRBJ2-1; D gene uncertain. The CDR3 has 14 amino acids. With 0 bases removed from V and 6 bases from J, the gap between germline ends came to 9 bases. Germline-derived CDR1 and CDR2 are MNHEY and SMNVEV (reference sequence). CDR3 in DNA: TGTGCCAGCAGTTTATCCCCGCGGACCAATGAGCAGTTCTTC. Its translation is CASSLSPRTNEQFF.

This chain connects TRBV6-6 to TRBJ2-7; a possible D gene is TRBD2 (6 bases). The CDR3 covers 15 residues. Per the germline V gene, CDR1 is MNHNY and CDR2 is SVGAGI (reference sequence). The germline V and J ends were trimmed by 6 bases and 3 bases, with 18 bases remaining between them. CDR3 sequence: CASSQGIGSSYEQYF. In DNA, the CDR3 is TGTGCCAGCAGCCAAGGAATCGGGAGTAGCTACGAGCAGTACTTC.

V is TRBV2 and J is TRBJ1-1; no clear D gene. The germline gives CDR1 SNHLY, CDR2 FYNNEI. The CDR3 has 10 residues. V was pared by 6 bases and J by 8 bases, with 7 bases between. The CDR3 coding sequence is TGTGCCAGCAGCGGGAGAGAAGCTTTCTTT. Encoded protein: CASSGREAFF.

The chain carries TRBV6-6 and TRBJ2-1; D possibly matches TRBD1 or TRBD2 (5 bases each). V was cut by 4 bases and J by 9 bases, with 13 bases left in between. Per germline, CDR1 MNHNY and CDR2 SVGAGI (reference sequence). The CDR3 sequence is 13 residues long. The CDR3 bases are TGTGCCAGCAGTTTGGGAAGGGACGGTGAGCAGTTCTTC. This encodes CASSLGRDGEQFF.

V is TRBV11-2 and J is TRBJ2-3; no firm D call. CDR3 length: 14 amino acids. Germline lookup yields CDR1 SGHAT and CDR2 FQNNGV. Trimming left V 4 bases short and J 2 bases short, with 10 bases between. The chain's CDR3 is CASSSRNYTDTQYF. Here the CDR3 DNA reads TGTGCCAGCAGCTCCCGGAACTACACAGATACGCAGTATTTT.

The genes are TRBV28 and TRBJ1-1; possibly TRBD1 for D (6 bases). The CDR3 extends over 16 amino acids. Germline V gene data show CDR1 as MDHEN and CDR2 as SYDVKM. The ends were cut back, 6 bases at V and 3 bases at J, with 20 bases in the middle. CDR3 sequence (DNA): TGTGCCAGCAGATCGGACAGAGGGAGCCCTTACACTGAAGCTTTCTTT. Translating it yields CASRSDRGSPYTEAFF.

This chain links TRBV4-3 with TRBJ2-5; D is perhaps TRBD2 (6 bases). CDR3 length: 16 residues. In germline, CDR1 is LGHNA, CDR2 YSLEER. V shed 0 bases and J shed 6 bases, with 17 bases lying between them. Here the CDR3 DNA reads TGCGCCAGCAGCCAAGATCGGTCAGGGCGGGGCCAGACCCAGTACTTC. Translated, it gives CASSQDRSGRGQTQYF.

This rearrangement joins TRBV7-9 to TRBJ2-1, with a weak D call TRBD2 (6 bases). Germline assignment: CDR1 SEHNR and CDR2 FQNEAQ (reference sequence). Deletions cut 4 bases from V and 3 bases from J, with 16 bases between. The CDR3 length is 16 residues. CDR3 loop: CASSSTGGGNYNEQFF. In DNA form, the CDR3 reads TGTGCCAGCAGCTCCACTGGTGGCGGGAACTACAATGAGCAGTTCTTC.